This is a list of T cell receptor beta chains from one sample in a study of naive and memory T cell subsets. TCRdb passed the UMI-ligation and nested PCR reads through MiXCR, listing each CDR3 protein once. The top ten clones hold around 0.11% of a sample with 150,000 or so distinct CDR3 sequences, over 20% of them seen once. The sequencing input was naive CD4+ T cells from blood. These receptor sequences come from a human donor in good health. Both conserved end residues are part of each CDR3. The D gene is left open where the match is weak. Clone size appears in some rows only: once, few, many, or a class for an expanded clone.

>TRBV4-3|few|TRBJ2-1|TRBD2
CASSQDRVASGYNEQFF
TGCGCCAGCAGCCAAGATCGCGTGGCTAGCGGCTACAATGAGCAGTTCTTC
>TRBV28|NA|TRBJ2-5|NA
CASSLNGRGTQYF
TGTGCCAGCAGTTTGAACGGACGCGGGACCCAGTACTTC
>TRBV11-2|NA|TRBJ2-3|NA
CASSFRRAGTNTQYF
TGTGCCAGCAGCTTCAGAAGGGCCGGCACAAATACGCAGTATTTT
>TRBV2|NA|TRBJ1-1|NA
CASSDLGAGAFF
TGTGCCAGCAGTGACTTGGGGGCGGGAGCTTTCTTT
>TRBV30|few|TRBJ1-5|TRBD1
CAWNSGQGQIQPQHF
TGTGCCTGGAATTCTGGACAGGGCCAGATACAGCCCCAGCATTTT
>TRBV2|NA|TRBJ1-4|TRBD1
CASNRNLDGTALNEKLFF
TGTGCCAGCAACCGAAACTTAGATGGGACAGCCCTTAATGAAAAACTGTTTTTT
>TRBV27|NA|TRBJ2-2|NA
CASSWALNTGELFF
TGTGCCAGCAGTTGGGCCTTGAACACCGGGGAGCTGTTTTTT
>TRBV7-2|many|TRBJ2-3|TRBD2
CASSLFTSGRPEDTQYF
TGTGCCAGCAGCTTATTTACTAGCGGGAGACCTGAGGATACGCAGTATTTT
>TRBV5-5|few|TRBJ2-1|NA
CASSFGGETNEQFF
TGTGCCAGCAGCTTCGGCGGGGAAACAAATGAGCAGTTCTTC
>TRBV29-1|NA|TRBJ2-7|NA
CSGYVGSRYEQYF
TGCAGCGGCTACGTGGGGAGCCGCTACGAGCAGTACTTC
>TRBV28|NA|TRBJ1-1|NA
CASSLPLPGTEAFF
TGTGCCAGCAGTTTACCCCTTCCGGGCACTGAAGCTTTCTTT
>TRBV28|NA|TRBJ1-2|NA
CASSLPGGGYTF
TGTGCCAGCAGTTTACCCGGTGGCGGCTACACCTTC
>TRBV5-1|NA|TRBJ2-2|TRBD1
CASSRLPGQGTVGELFF
TGCGCCAGCAGCCGACTACCGGGACAGGGAACCGTCGGGGAGCTGTTTTTT
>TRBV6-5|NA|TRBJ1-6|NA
CASRISNLNSPLHF
TGTGCCAGCAGGATCAGCAATCTCAATTCACCCCTCCACTTT
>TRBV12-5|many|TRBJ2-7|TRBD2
CASGFSGGYEQYF
TGTGCTAGTGGTTTTTCGGGGGGGTACGAGCAGTACTTC
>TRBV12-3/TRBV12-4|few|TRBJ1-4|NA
CASSFSQTGRANEKLFF
TGTGCCAGCAGCTTCTCTCAAACAGGGCGAGCTAATGAAAAACTGTTTTTT
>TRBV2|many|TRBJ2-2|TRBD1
CASRKAPGQANTGELFF
TGTGCCAGCAGGAAAGCACCGGGACAGGCGAACACCGGGGAGCTGTTTTTT
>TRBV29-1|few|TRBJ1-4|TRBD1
CSVVRGPSEKLFF
TGCAGCGTTGTCAGGGGGCCTAGTGAAAAACTGTTTTTT
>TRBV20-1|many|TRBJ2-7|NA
CSAPDVGGLYYEQYF
TGCAGTGCTCCGGATGTGGGAGGCCTATACTACGAGCAGTACTTC